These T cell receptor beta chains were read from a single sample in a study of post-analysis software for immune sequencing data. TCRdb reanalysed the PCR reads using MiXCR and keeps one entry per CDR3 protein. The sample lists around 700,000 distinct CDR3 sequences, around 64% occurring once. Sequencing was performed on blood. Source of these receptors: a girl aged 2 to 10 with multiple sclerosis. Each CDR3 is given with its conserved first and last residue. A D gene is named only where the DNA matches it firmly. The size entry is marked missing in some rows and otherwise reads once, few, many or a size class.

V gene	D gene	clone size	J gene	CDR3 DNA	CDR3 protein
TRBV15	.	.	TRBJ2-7	TGTGCCACCAGCAGAGAAAGGGATAGGATCTACGAGCAGTACTTC	CATSRERDRIYEQYF
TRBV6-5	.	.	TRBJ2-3	TGTGCCACCTCTCTAGCGAGGTTAGATACGCAGTATTTT	CATSLARLDTQYF
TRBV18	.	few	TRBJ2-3	TGTGCCAGCTCCCGGACGGGTAGACTTAACACAGATACGCAGTATTTT	CASSRTGRLNTDTQYF
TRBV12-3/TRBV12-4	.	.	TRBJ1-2	TGTGCCAGCAGCAGAGACAAGGCCCCCTATGGCTACACCTTC	CASSRDKAPYGYTF
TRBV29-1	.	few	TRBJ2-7	TGCAGCATTGACACCTCCTACGAGCAGTACTTC	CSIDTSYEQYF
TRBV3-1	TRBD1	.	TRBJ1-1	TGTGCCAGCAGCCAAGAAGGATGGGGACAGGAGCCTAATTTCCCATCCACTGAAGCTTTCTTT	CASSQEGWGQEPNFPSTEAFF
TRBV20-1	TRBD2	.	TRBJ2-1	TGCAGTGCCTTACTCAGCGGGAGGGCCTGCAATGAGCAGTTCTTC	CSALLSGRACNEQFF
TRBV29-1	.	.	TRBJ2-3	TGCAGCGTTGAGCACATCACAGATACGCAGTATTTT	CSVEHITDTQYF
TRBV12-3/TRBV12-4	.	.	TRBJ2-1	TGTGCCAGCAGTTCCCAAGTGTACTCCTACAATGAGCAGTTCTTC	CASSSQVYSYNEQFF
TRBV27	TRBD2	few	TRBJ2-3	TGTGCCAGCAGTTCTCCTAGCGGGGTCACAGATACGCAGTATTTT	CASSSPSGVTDTQYF
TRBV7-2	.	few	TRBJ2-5	TGTGCCAGCAGCTTAGTCAGGGGAGAAGAGACCCAGTACTTC	CASSLVRGEETQYF